This T cell receptor (beta chain) was recorded in a study of blood T cell repertoires in COVID-19. Study details: Samples taken during acute and convalescent COVID-19 were collected in the United States, Italy and Spain. Nucleic acid was either cDNA or gDNA, and it came from T cells, B-cell-depleted T cells, or PBMCs.

Recruited during active infection, patients (from Seattle) were subsequently followed longitudinally. V was cut by 3 bases and J by 3 bases, with 15 bases left in between. Germline values: CDR1 LNHNV, CDR2 YYDKDF (reference sequence). CDR3 length equals 17 residues. Sequencing was performed with immunoSEQ multiplex PCR; in TCRdb, only in-frame clones are kept and a portion is missing. The sample has roughly 100,000 clones, 70% to 90% seen once. The TCR sequence derives from a human donor with COVID-19, enrolled during active disease. The donor label of this sample is uncertain. Sequencing was done on a sample of peripheral blood. V gene TRBV15 combines with J gene TRBJ1-6; unclear D gene. The CDR3 nucleotides read TGTGCCACCAGCAGGACCGCGGGTGGGATCTATAATTCACCCCTCCACTTT. Encoded protein: CATSRTAGGIYNSPLHF.